The rows below give T cell receptor beta chains drawn from one sample of a study of blood T cell repertoires in COVID-19. This table comes from immunoSEQ multiplex PCR, and its TCRdb copy is limited to in-frame clones, with some not included. The repertoire includes about 78,000 clones, approximately 91% of them detected once, and roughly 3% sits in the top ten. Sequenced: peripheral blood. Receptors originate from a man aged 70 or older with active or convalescent COVID-19. The CDR3 runs from the conserved cysteine through the conserved F or W. Each record gives: D gene, V gene, clone size, J gene, CDR3 protein, CDR3 DNA. The D gene is left open where the match is weak. Size is omitted from some rows. Given values are once, few, many or a class for expanded clones.

TRBD1,TRBV6-5,.,TRBJ2-3,CASSTDRGGTDTQYF,TGTGCCAGCAGTACCGACAGGGGAGGAACAGATACGCAGTATTTT
TRBD1,TRBV29-1,.,TRBJ1-2,CSVTTSGGRGYTF,TGCAGCGTTACCACTTCAGGGGGCCGGGGCTACACCTTC
TRBD1,TRBV5-1,.,TRBJ2-1,CASSLGDRGPLGYNEQFF,TGCGCCAGCAGCTTGGGGGATAGGGGGCCCCTGGGCTACAATGAGCAGTTCTTC
TRBD1,TRBV30,.,TRBJ1-1,CAWRAARQGNTEAFF,TGTGCCTGGAGGGCGGCCAGACAGGGCAACACTGAAGCTTTCTTT
TRBD1,TRBV30,.,TRBJ2-7,CAWSEDRVGEQYF,TGTGCCTGGAGTGAGGACAGGGTCGGAGAGCAGTACTTC
.,TRBV20-1,once,TRBJ2-7,CSAPYTYEQYF,TGCAGTGCCCCGTACACCTACGAGCAGTACTTC
.,TRBV6-5,.,TRBJ2-3,CASSRQQGSTDTQYF,TGTGCCAGCAGTCGACAACAGGGAAGCACAGATACGCAGTATTTT
.,TRBV27,.,TRBJ1-2,CASSLYHKQLNYGYTF,TGTGCCAGCAGTTTATATCATAAGCAACTTAACTATGGCTACACCTTC
.,TRBV5-4,.,TRBJ1-4,CASSSDTATNEKLFF,TGTGCCAGCAGCAGTGACACTGCAACTAATGAAAAACTGTTTTTT
.,TRBV19,.,TRBJ2-3,CASSISGLNTQYF,TGTGCCAGTAGTATTAGCGGCCTTAATACGCAGTATTTT
TRBD2,TRBV11-3,.,TRBJ2-3,CASSFRGDGTQYF,TGTGCCAGCAGCTTTCGGGGGGACGGTACGCAGTATTTT
.,TRBV5-4,once,TRBJ1-1,CASSLGVSADTEAFF,TGTGCCAGCAGCCTGGGAGTGTCCGCGGACACTGAAGCTTTCTTT
.,TRBV3-1/TRBV3-2,.,TRBJ2-1,CASSQGVGRNEQFF,TGTGCCAGCAGCCAAGGCGTAGGGAGGAATGAGCAGTTCTTC
TRBD2,TRBV2,.,TRBJ2-1,CARDPGLGHEQFF,TGTGCCAGAGACCCGGGACTAGGCCATGAGCAGTTCTTC
.,TRBV5-4,.,TRBJ2-7,CASSFGQPDTYEQYF,TGTGCCAGCAGCTTCGGACAGCCGGATACCTACGAGCAGTACTTC
.,TRBV27,.,TRBJ2-7,CASSAVQGMGEQYF,TGTGCCAGCAGTGCGGTACAGGGAATGGGCGAGCAGTACTTC
.,TRBV27,.,TRBJ1-5,CASSLAQGFNQPQHF,TGTGCCAGCAGTTTAGCGCAGGGGTTCAATCAGCCCCAGCATTTT
TRBD2,TRBV30,.,TRBJ2-7,CAWSFGRAYEQYF,TGTGCCTGGAGTTTCGGGAGGGCCTACGAGCAGTACTTC
TRBD2,TRBV20-1,.,TRBJ2-1,CSASNRAGGPYNEQFF,TGCAGTGCCAGTAACCGGGCGGGAGGGCCGTACAATGAGCAGTTCTTC
TRBD1,TRBV7-9,.,TRBJ1-2,CASRPRTGIYGYTF,TGTGCCAGCAGACCAAGGACAGGGATCTATGGCTACACCTTC
TRBD1,TRBV7-2,.,TRBJ2-1,CASNPTGGAYNEQFF,TGTGCCAGCAACCCGACAGGGGGCGCCTACAATGAGCAGTTCTTC
TRBD1,TRBV5-6,.,TRBJ1-1,CASSPTGTASFMNIEAFF,TGTGCCAGCAGCCCAACCGGGACAGCATCGTTCATGAACATTGAAGCTTTCTTT
.,TRBV9,.,TRBJ1-1,CASSQGTMNTEAFF,TGTGCCAGTTCCCAAGGGACTATGAACACTGAAGCTTTCTTT
.,TRBV12-3/TRBV12-4,.,TRBJ2-1,CASILERGNEQFF,TGTGCCAGCATCCTAGAGAGGGGGAATGAGCAGTTCTTC
TRBD1,TRBV7-6,.,TRBJ1-3,CASSSGQGDGNTIYF,TGTGCCAGCAGCTCGGGACAGGGGGATGGAAACACCATATATTTT
.,TRBV6-5,.,TRBJ2-7,CASSTGSSNTEQYF,TGTGCCAGCAGTACAGGGTCATCGAATACCGAGCAGTACTTC
.,TRBV6-5,.,TRBJ2-7,CASQNLREQYF,TGTGCCAGCCAAAATCTGCGCGAGCAGTACTTC
.,TRBV15,.,TRBJ2-2,CATSRDRGRTTLPGELFF,TGTGCCACCAGCAGAGATAGGGGCAGGACTACCCTCCCCGGGGAGCTGTTTTTT
TRBD1,TRBV6-5,.,TRBJ1-2,CARKEMRRDRNGYTF,TGTGCCAGAAAAGAGATGCGCCGGGACAGAAATGGCTACACCTTC
TRBD1,TRBV6-6,once,TRBJ1-1,CASSRRLGQGNTEAFF,TGTGCCAGCAGTCGACGATTAGGACAGGGGAACACTGAAGCTTTCTTT
TRBD2,TRBV3-1/TRBV3-2,.,TRBJ2-7,CASSPFMGGAYEQYF,TGTGCCAGCAGCCCTTTTATGGGGGGGGCCTACGAGCAGTACTTC
.,TRBV7-8,.,TRBJ2-2,CASSLDRVAGELFF,TGTGCCAGCAGCTTAGACAGGGTAGCCGGGGAGCTGTTTTTT
.,TRBV18,.,TRBJ2-1,CASSLAGYYNEQFF,TGTGCCAGCTCACTCGCAGGGTACTACAATGAGCAGTTCTTC
TRBD1,TRBV5-1,.,TRBJ1-1,CASSLRYAGQGLNTEAFF,TGCGCCAGCAGCTTGAGGTATGCGGGACAGGGCCTTAACACTGAAGCTTTCTTT
.,TRBV4-2,.,TRBJ2-1,CASSQVSQNNEQFF,TGTGCCAGCAGCCAAGTAAGTCAGAACAATGAGCAGTTCTTC
.,TRBV11-1,.,TRBJ2-1,CASSLAGSYNEQFF,TGTGCCAGCAGCTTAGCGGGGAGCTACAATGAGCAGTTCTTC
.,TRBV7-8,.,TRBJ1-2,CASSLPGRVDGYTF,TGTGCCAGCAGCTTACCCGGCAGGGTGGATGGCTACACCTTC
.,TRBV5-1,few,TRBJ2-1,CASSYGSYNEQFF,TGCGCCAGCAGCTACGGGTCCTACAATGAGCAGTTCTTC
TRBD2,TRBV19,.,TRBJ2-7,CASSKRLAGGYEQYF,TGTGCCAGTAGTAAAAGACTAGCGGGAGGGTACGAGCAGTACTTC
.,TRBV5-8,.,TRBJ2-1,CASFWKRTSYNEQFF,TGTGCCAGCTTCTGGAAGCGGACCTCCTACAATGAGCAGTTCTTC
.,TRBV3-1/TRBV3-2,.,TRBJ2-7,CASSQGIAATYEQYF,TGTGCCAGCAGCCAAGGGATAGCGGCTACCTACGAGCAGTACTTC
TRBD1,TRBV5-1,.,TRBJ1-2,CASSAGTGAYNYGYTF,TGCGCCAGCAGCGCAGGGACAGGGGCGTATAACTATGGCTACACCTTC
.,TRBV20-1,.,TRBJ1-2,CSAQGTYGYTF,TGCAGTGCTCAGGGGACCTATGGCTACACCTTC